This T cell receptor beta chain was captured by sequencing in a study of blood T cell repertoires in COVID-19 (dated by TCRdb to the early 2020s). Background on the whole study: Collaborator samples came from the United States, Italy and Spain and covered acute and convalescent phases of COVID-19. The material from the prospective study consisted of cDNA or gDNA derived from T cells, B-cell-depleted T cells, or PBMCs. Deeply sampled blood TCRbeta repertoires from subjects exposed to, actively infected with, or recovered from COVID-19 were included in the dataset. A freely available public database, intended as a resource for researchers studying the immune response to SARS-CoV-2, is where the repertoires were released. Samples were obtained from the ongoing ImmuneRACE study (first 160 participants) and from 1,254 subjects provided by 6 global collaborators. A de-identified subject ID, COVID-19 status, age in years and sex were almost always included in the sample metadata. Where HLA class I and class II types were available, the types were taken from metadata supplied by the sample provider, not from assay-based typing. Beyond this particular receptor, the publication reports: Clinical and demographic metadata were provided uncurated, with the amount varying by source and participant.

Notes on this clone: This receptor's antigen is unknown. There are no base qualities to consult, and no much larger clone falls within one base.

Whole blood was collected in K2EDTA tubes by collaborating institutions according to the institutions' own protocols. For TCRbeta analysis, collaborator samples were shipped as frozen whole blood, as isolated PBMCs, or as DNA extracted from either sample type. TCRbeta CDR3 regions were amplified from genomic DNA by means of the immunoSEQ Assay, a bias-controlled multiplex PCR. As for the original processing: Nucleated cell counts per sample were estimated from amplification of reference gene primers within the assay. To quantify the absolute abundance of each unique TCRbeta CDR3 rearrangement, sequence reads were collapsed and filtered. For each sample, productive Simpson clonality was calculated by taking the square root of Simpson's diversity index across productive rearrangements. TCRdb provides this immuneACCESS table in a form limited to in-frame rearrangements. Some clones are lacking; in checked studies, under half of them reflect an unresolved V gene, and why the rest are absent is not known. Clone size and the V and J calls come from that table; the DNA yielded D and trimming. Within this sample are about 83,000 clones, with about 92% of them counted one time only. About 17% of the sample is in the top ten clones.

From its cysteine to its phenylalanine, the CDR3 spans 12 amino acids. The sequence is cut down to CDR3 DNA, 36 bases in frame from base 1. The junction shows trimming of 4 bases on V and 1 base on J, plus 5 bases between the germline ends. In the germline V gene, CDR1 corresponds to SGDLS and CDR2 to YYNGEE. This clonotype was obtained from a woman aged 80 or over with active or convalescent COVID-19. Specimen: peripheral blood. The chain is encoded by TRBV9 joined to TRBJ1-1, with the D gene call left open. The DNA sequence follows: TGTGCCAGCAGCCCCTCGAACACTGAAGCTTTCTTT. It is translated as CASSPSNTEAFF.